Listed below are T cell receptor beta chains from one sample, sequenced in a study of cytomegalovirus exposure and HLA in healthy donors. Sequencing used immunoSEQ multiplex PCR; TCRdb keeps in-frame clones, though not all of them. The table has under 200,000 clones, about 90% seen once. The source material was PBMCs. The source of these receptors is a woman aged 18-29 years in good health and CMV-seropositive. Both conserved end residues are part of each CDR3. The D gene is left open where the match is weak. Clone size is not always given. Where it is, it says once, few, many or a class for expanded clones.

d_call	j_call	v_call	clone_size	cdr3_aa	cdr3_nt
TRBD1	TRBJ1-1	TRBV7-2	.	CASGTVNTEAFF	TGTGCCAGCGGGACAGTTAACACTGAAGCTTTCTTT
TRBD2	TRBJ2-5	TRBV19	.	CASSIGLAGPRRETQYF	TGTGCCAGTAGTATAGGACTAGCGGGACCTCGTCGGGAGACCCAGTACTTC
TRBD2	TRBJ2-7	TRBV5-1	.	CASSSGLALVEQYF	TGCGCCAGCAGCTCCGGACTAGCTCTCGTCGAGCAGTACTTC
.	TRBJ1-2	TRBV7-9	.	CASSLTANYGYTF	TGTGCCAGCAGCTTGACAGCAAACTATGGCTACACCTTC
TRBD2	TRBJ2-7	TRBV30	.	CAWSRTSGGLQQYF	TGTGCCTGGAGTAGGACTAGCGGGGGATTACAGCAGTACTTC
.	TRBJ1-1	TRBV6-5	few	CASSYYVGQGTEAFF	TGTGCCAGCAGTTACTACGTGGGGCAGGGCACTGAAGCTTTCTTT
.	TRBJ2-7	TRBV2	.	CASSEVEGLYEQYF	TGTGCCAGCAGTGAAGTGGAGGGCCTCTACGAGCAGTACTTC
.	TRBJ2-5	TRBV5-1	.	CASTLTSTSETQYF	TGCGCCAGCACCCTGACTAGTACTTCAGAGACCCAGTACTTC
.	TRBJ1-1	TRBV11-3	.	CASTPGPSRVEAFF	TGTGCCAGCACCCCCGGTCCTAGCCGTGTTGAAGCTTTCTTT
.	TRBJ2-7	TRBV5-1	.	CASSLAGAPYEQYF	TGCGCCAGCAGCTTGGCGGGAGCCCCCTACGAGCAGTACTTC
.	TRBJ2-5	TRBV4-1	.	CASSQDQARGETQYF	TGCGCCAGCAGCCAAGATCAGGCCCGGGGGGAGACCCAGTACTTC
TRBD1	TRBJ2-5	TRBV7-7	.	CASSAGQGGYQETQYF	TGTGCTAGCAGCGCAGGACAGGGGGGGTACCAAGAGACCCAGTACTTC
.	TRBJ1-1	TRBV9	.	CASSLSPNTEAFF	TGTGCCAGCAGCCTGTCTCCGAACACTGAAGCTTTCTTT
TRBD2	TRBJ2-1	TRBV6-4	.	CASSAGTAYNEQFF	TGTGCCAGTTCAGCGGGAACAGCCTACAATGAGCAGTTCTTC
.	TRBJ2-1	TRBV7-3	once	CASSSSGSNEQFF	TGTGCCAGCAGCTCCTCCGGGAGTAATGAGCAGTTCTTC
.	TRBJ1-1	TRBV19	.	CASIRVPNTEAFF	TGTGCCAGTATCAGGGTCCCGAACACTGAAGCTTTCTTT
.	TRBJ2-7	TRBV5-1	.	CASSLDGTYEQYF	TGCGCCAGCAGCTTGGACGGGACCTACGAGCAGTACTTC
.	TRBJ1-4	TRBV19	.	CASSDSMRVATNEKLFF	TGTGCCAGTAGTGACAGTATGAGAGTTGCAACTAATGAAAAACTGTTTTTT
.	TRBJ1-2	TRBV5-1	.	CASSLQGPSRGYTF	TGCGCCAGCAGCTTGCAGGGGCCCTCTCGCGGCTACACCTTC
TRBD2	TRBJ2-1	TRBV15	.	CATKVAGLVYGEQFF	TGTGCCACCAAGGTTGCGGGACTAGTTTATGGTGAGCAGTTCTTC
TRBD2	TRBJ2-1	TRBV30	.	CAWSLAGAYNEQFF	TGTGCCTGGAGTTTAGCGGGAGCTTACAATGAGCAGTTCTTC
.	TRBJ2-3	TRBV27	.	CASSFRRTFTDTQYF	TGTGCCAGCAGTTTCCGCAGGACTTTCACAGATACGCAGTATTTT
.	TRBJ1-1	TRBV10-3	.	CAISSVENLNTEAFF	TGTGCCATCAGTTCGGTAGAGAATCTGAACACTGAAGCTTTCTTT
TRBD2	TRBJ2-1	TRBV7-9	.	CASSLAGAYNEQFF	TGTGCCAGCAGCCTAGCGGGAGCTTACAATGAGCAGTTCTTC
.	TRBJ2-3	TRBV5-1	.	CASSLDEGGWEQYF	TGCGCCAGCAGCTTGGATGAGGGAGGCTGGGAGCAGTATTTT
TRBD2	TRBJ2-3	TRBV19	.	CASTPPGLADPSAVDTQYF	TGTGCCAGTACCCCGCCGGGACTAGCGGACCCCTCAGCGGTAGATACGCAGTATTTT
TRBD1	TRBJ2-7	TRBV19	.	CASNWAKGTATYEQYF	TGTGCCAGTAATTGGGCTAAAGGGACAGCTACCTACGAGCAGTACTTC
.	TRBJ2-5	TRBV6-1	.	CASRAGLQETQYF	TGTGCCAGCAGGGCAGGGCTTCAAGAGACCCAGTACTTC